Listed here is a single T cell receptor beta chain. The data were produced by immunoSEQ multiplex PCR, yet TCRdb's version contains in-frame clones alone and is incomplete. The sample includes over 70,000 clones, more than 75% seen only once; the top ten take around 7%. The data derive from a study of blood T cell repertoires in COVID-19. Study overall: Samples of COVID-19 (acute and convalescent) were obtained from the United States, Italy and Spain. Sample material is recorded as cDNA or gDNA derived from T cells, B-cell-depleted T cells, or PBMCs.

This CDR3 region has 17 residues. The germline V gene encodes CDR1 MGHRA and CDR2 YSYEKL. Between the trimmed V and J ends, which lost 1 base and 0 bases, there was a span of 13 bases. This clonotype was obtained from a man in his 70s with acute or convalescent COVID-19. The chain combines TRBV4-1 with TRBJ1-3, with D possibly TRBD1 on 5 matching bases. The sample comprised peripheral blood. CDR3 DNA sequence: TGCGCCAGCAGCCAAGGAGGAGGGGCCTACTCTGGAAACACCATATATTTT. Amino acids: CASSQGGGAYSGNTIYF.